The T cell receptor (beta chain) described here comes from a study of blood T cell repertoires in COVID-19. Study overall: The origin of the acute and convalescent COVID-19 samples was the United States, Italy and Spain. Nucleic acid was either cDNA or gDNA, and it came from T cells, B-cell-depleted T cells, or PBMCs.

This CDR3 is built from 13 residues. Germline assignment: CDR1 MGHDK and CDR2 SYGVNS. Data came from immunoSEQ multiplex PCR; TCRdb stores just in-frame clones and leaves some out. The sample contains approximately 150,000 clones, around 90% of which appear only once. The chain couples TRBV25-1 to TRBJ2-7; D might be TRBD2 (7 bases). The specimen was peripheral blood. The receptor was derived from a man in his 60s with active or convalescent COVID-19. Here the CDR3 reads CVDEGGWSYEQYF. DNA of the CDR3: TGTGTCGACGAGGGGGGGTGGTCCTACGAGCAGTACTTC.